One and the same sample provided the 5 T cell receptor beta chains below, sequenced in a study of cytomegalovirus exposure and HLA in healthy donors. 60 Vbeta and 13 Jbeta primers were used in PCR. The assay was immunoSEQ multiplex PCR, and TCRdb's table has in-frame clones only and misses some. This sample yields some 150,000 clones, of which more than 75% are seen a single time; about 8.3% belongs to the top ten. The sequenced sample was PBMCs. The source of these receptors is a man between 25 and 39 years old in good health and CMV-seropositive.

This clone was observed a single time. V is TRBV15 and J is TRBJ1-1; weak D call: TRBD1 (6 bases). V lost 10 bases and J 2 bases, leaving 20 bases between the germline ends. The CDR3 totals 15 residues. Germline-derived CDR1 and CDR2 are LNHNV and YYDKDF (reference sequence). In DNA, the CDR3 is TGTGCCATCCAGGACAGCCGCGCTATAAACACTGAAGCTTTCTTT. Its protein product is CAIQDSRAINTEAFF.

This chain links TRBV28 with TRBJ1-5; D is ambiguous. V was pared by 9 bases and J by 1 base, with 19 bases between. The germline CDR1 and CDR2 sequences are MDHEN and SYDVKM. The CDR3 is 16 residues long. CDR3 nucleotides: TGTGCCAGTGCCAGCGTTTGGAGCCCGAGCAATCAGCCCCAGCATTTT. Its translation: CASASVWSPSNQPQHF.

This rearrangement joins TRBV18 to TRBJ2-6; 9 bases align to TRBD1. Germline assignment: CDR1 KGHSH and CDR2 LQKENI. The CDR3 totals 16 residues. The trim removed 6 bases at V and 1 base at J, leaving 4 bases unmatched. CDR3: CASSLGQGSGANVLTF. The CDR3 nucleotides read TGTGCCAGCTCCCTCGGACAGGGGTCTGGGGCCAACGTCCTGACTTTC.

The rearrangement links TRBV5-1 to TRBJ2-7; tentatively, D is TRBD2 (5 bases). Germline V gives CDR1 SGHRS, CDR2 YFSETQ. V lost 0 bases, J lost 3 bases, and 13 bases lay in between. This CDR3 region has 15 residues. CDR3 DNA sequence: TGCGCCAGCAGCTTGGTTTGGGATAGCGACTACGAGCAGTACTTC. Amino acids: CASSLVWDSDYEQYF.

This clone turned up a few times. The gene calls are TRBV27 and TRBJ1-6; D call uncertain. Germline V gene data show CDR1 as MNHEY and CDR2 as SMNVEV (reference sequence). The CDR3 covers 18 residues. Trimming pared 6 bases from V and 0 bases from J, leaving 18 bases between. CDR3 protein: CASSPGGFTRSYNSPLHF. The CDR3 coding sequence is TGTGCCAGCAGCCCGGGAGGTTTCACCCGCTCCTATAATTCACCCCTCCACTTT.